This entry lists 21 T cell receptor beta chains sequenced from one sample in a study of molecular identifiers for immune sequencing clone quantification. TCRdb redid the calling of the PCR reads with MiXCR, one entry per CDR3 protein. The sample has some 96,000 distinct CDR3 sequences; more than 20% are singletons. Sequenced sample: naive CD8+ T cells from blood, with Jurkat cell RNA spiked in. The subset: FACS-sorted CD8+CD4-CCR7+CD45RA+ naive T cells. Receptors originate from a human donor in good health. Some libraries in this study had Jurkat cell RNA spiked in.

This clonotype was counted between two and nine times. The chain has TRBV27 and TRBJ2-5, with a tentative D call TRBD2 (6 bases). The length of the CDR3 is 15 residues. V lost 0 bases to trimming and J lost 1 base, with 9 bases between them. Germline V gene lookup returns CDR1 MNHEY and CDR2 SMNVEV (reference sequence). The CDR3 sequence is CASSLSGLSQETQYF. As DNA, the CDR3 is TGTGCCAGCAGTTTATCCGGACTATCCCAAGAGACCCAGTACTTC.

This clonotype occurred a few times. A much larger clone lies one base from this, so it may be a read error. This chain uses TRBV27 with TRBJ2-5; the D gene could be TRBD1 or TRBD2 (7 bases each). This CDR3 is built from 15 residues. In germline, CDR1 is MNHEY, CDR2 SMNVEV (reference sequence). V was cut by 3 bases and J by 6 bases, with 17 bases left in between. The CDR3 bases are TGTGCCAGCAGTTTTCAGGGGGAGGGCCTCCAGACCCAGTACTTC. Protein product: CASSFQGEGLQTQYF.

CDR3 loop: CASSLVGGGSSTDTQYF. CDR3 in DNA: TGCGCCAGCAGCTTGGTCGGTGGCGGGAGCAGCACAGATACGCAGTATTTT. This rearrangement joins TRBV5-1 to TRBJ2-3, with 7 bases fitting TRBD2. The CDR3 length is 17 residues. Trimming removed 0 bases from V and 0 bases from J; junction bases left unmatched: 7. The germline CDR1 and CDR2 sequences are SGHRS and YFSETQ.

This clonotype occurred a few times. The rearrangement uses TRBV28 and TRBJ2-7; 8 nucleotides line up with TRBD1. Per the germline V gene, CDR1 is MDHEN and CDR2 is SYDVKM. The CDR3 sequence is 15 residues long. With V trimmed by 4 bases and J by 0 bases, 5 bases remained unmatched. The CDR3 reads CASSSGQGLSYEQYF. CDR3 bases: TGTGCCAGCAGTTCTGGACAGGGACTCTCCTACGAGCAGTACTTC.

For this clonotype: As the CDR3 is not closed by the conserved phenylalanine or tryptophan, this likely results from a read error. This chain connects TRBV7-2 to TRBJ1-2; 7 bases map to TRBD1. In germline, CDR1 is SGHTA, CDR2 FQGNSA. This CDR3 region has 13 residues. With 8 bases clipped from V and 3 bases from J, the junction kept 6 bases outside the gene matches. In nucleotides, the CDR3 is TGTGCCAGCCGCACCGGGACAGACTATGGCTACACCTTA. This translates into CASRTGTDYGYTL.

This clonotype has ten or more counts. J is TRBJ1-2 and V is TRBV6-5, with TRBD1 as a possible D gene (5 bases). CDR3 length: 16 amino acids. Between the trimmed V and J ends, which lost 0 bases and 0 bases, there was a span of 11 bases. The germline V gene has CDR1 MNHEY and CDR2 SVGAGI. The CDR3 sequence: CASSYSWGETNYGYTF. The DNA of the CDR3 is TGTGCCAGCAGTTACTCGTGGGGGGAGACTAACTATGGCTACACCTTC.

V usage is TRBV19 and J usage is TRBJ2-2; D perhaps matches TRBD1 (5 bases). V lost 10 bases, J lost 7 bases, and 16 bases lay in between. CDR3 length: 13 residues. CDR1 and CDR2 from the germline V gene are LNHDA and SQIVND (reference sequence). The CDR3 protein is CAIKQDQRGELFF. The CDR3 DNA reads as TGTGCCATAAAACAGGACCAACGCGGGGAGCTGTTTTTT.

Notes on this clonotype: Just one base apart from a much larger clone, this may be a read error. The rearrangement joins TRBV4-1 to TRBJ2-7; 9 bases are shared with TRBD2. The CDR3 runs to 16 residues. CDR1 is MGHRA and CDR2 is YSYEKL in the germline V gene. DNA for the CDR3: TGCGCCAGCAGCCAAGTCCTAGCGGGGCCGATCTACGAGCAGTGCTTC. Encoded protein: CASSQVLAGPIYEQCF.

This clonotype was recorded many times. This chain connects TRBV20-1 to TRBJ2-3; TRBD2 aligns across 7 bases. The V and J ends lost 3 bases and 2 bases, in that order; junction bases with no gene match: 8. CDR3 size: 15 residues. From germline, CDR1 is DFQATT and CDR2 SNEGSKA (reference sequence). CDR3: CSARILADPTDTQYF. The CDR3 DNA reads as TGCAGTGCTAGGATTCTAGCGGACCCCACAGATACGCAGTATTTT.

At least ten counts were recorded for this clonotype. The chain joins TRBV7-9 to TRBJ2-2; D not certain. The germline V gene has CDR1 SEHNR and CDR2 FQNEAQ (reference sequence). V lost 1 base, J lost 8 bases, and 17 bases lay in between. The CDR3 spans 16 residues. In nucleotides, the CDR3 is TGTGCCAGCAGCTTAGACCGGGCCCGATATCAGGGGGAGCTGTTTTTT. Protein: CASSLDRARYQGELFF.

The chain carries TRBV10-3 and TRBJ1-1; 9 nucleotides line up with TRBD1. CDR1 and CDR2 (germline): ENHRY, SYGVKD. V lost 7 bases to trimming and J lost 0 bases; unmatched junction nucleotides: 12. This CDR3 is built from 17 residues. CDR3 region: CAINPGRDRVMNTEAFF. DNA for the CDR3: TGTGCCATCAACCCAGGTAGGGACAGGGTCATGAACACTGAAGCTTTCTTT.

The rearrangement joins TRBV5-1 to TRBJ1-4, with 9 bases identical to TRBD1. Germline CDR1 and CDR2: SGHRS and YFSETQ. This CDR3 has 15 residues. Trimming cost V 2 bases and J 6 bases; bases outside gene matches: 5. In DNA, the CDR3 is TGCGCCAGCAGCTTACGACAGGGGGGGGATGAAAAACTGTTTTTT. This translates into CASSLRQGGDEKLFF.

With regard to this clonotype: A much bigger clone sits one base away, suggesting this may be a read error. Here the CDR3 omits its conserved ending phenylalanine or tryptophan, so a read error is the likely source. The rearrangement links TRBV5-6 to TRBJ1-5, with D uncertain. Trimming stripped 0 bases from V and 9 bases from J, with 13 bases between. The CDR3 extends over 14 amino acids. Germline V CDR1 and CDR2: SGHDT, YYEEEE. The CDR3 sequence is CASSLGLEFGPQHL. The CDR3 DNA reads TGTGCCAGCAGCTTGGGCCTCGAGTTTGGGCCCCAGCATCTT.

In this sample, this clonotype turned up a few times. The chain carries TRBV5-4 and TRBJ1-4; D is possibly TRBD1 (5 bases). V lost 2 bases and J lost 5, with 19 bases in between. Germline V CDR1 and CDR2: SGHNT, YYREEE (reference sequence). The CDR3 has 17 residues. CDR3 sequence reads: CASSLTGDGPKNEKLFF. CDR3 sequence (DNA): TGTGCCAGCAGCTTAACCGGGGACGGACCAAAAAATGAAAAACTGTTTTTT. Supplemented by reference TRBV5-4 and TRBJ1-4, the full variable domain reads ETGVTQSPTHLIKTRGQQVTLRCSSQSGHNTVSWYQQALGQGPQFIFQYYREEENGRGNFPPRFSGLQFPNYSSELNVNALELDDSALYLCASSLTGDGPKNEKLFFGSGTQLSVL.

The J gene is TRBJ2-7, the V gene TRBV2; 8 nucleotides line up with TRBD1. V gave up 6 bases and J gave up 4 bases; unmatched junction bases: 8. CDR1 and CDR2 from the germline V gene are SNHLY and FYNNEI. CDR3 size: 14 residues. CDR3 in amino acids: CASRETGAAYEQYF. As DNA, the CDR3 is TGTGCCAGCAGGGAGACAGGGGCTGCGTACGAGCAGTACTTC.

On this clonotype itself: A much larger clonotype is one base distant, so this may be a read error. Without the conserved terminal phenylalanine or tryptophan, this CDR3 likely stems from a read error. The V gene is TRBV5-3, the J gene TRBJ2-1; 10 bases fit TRBD2. TRBV5-3 counts as an open reading frame of uncertain function. The CDR3 runs to 16 residues. The CDR3 is CASSSKSGGALNEQFY. CDR3 bases: TGTGCCAGCAGCTCAAAAAGCGGGGGGGCCTTGAATGAGCAGTTCTAC.

This clonotype was counted ten times or more. The chain recombines TRBV13 with TRBJ1-2, with D tentatively TRBD1 (6 bases). CDR1 and CDR2 from the germline V gene are PRHDT and FYEKMQ (reference sequence). The CDR3 contains 15 residues. V was clipped by 3 bases and J by 1 base, with 12 bases between them. The CDR3 nucleotides read TGTGCCAGCAGCTTGGGAGGGGGGATTAACTATGGCTACACCTTC. Its translation is CASSLGGGINYGYTF.

Of note for this clonotype: A much larger clone is a single base away; this may be a read error. This is likely a read error, given that the CDR3 carries no conserved phenylalanine or tryptophan at its end. The chain is built from TRBV7-9 and TRBJ1-5; no clear D gene. The germline V gene has CDR1 SEHNR and CDR2 FQNEAQ (reference sequence). V was shortened by 1 base and J by 0 bases, with 10 bases between the two germline ends. This CDR3 has 16 amino acids. Written as DNA, the CDR3 is TGTGCCAGCAGCTTAGGTGGGGTATATAGCAATCAGCCCCAGCATTCT. This encodes CASSLGGVYSNQPQHS.

The V call is TRBV9, the J call TRBJ2-5, with D perhaps TRBD1 (5 bases). Germline CDR1 is SGDLS and CDR2 is YYNGEE. V was clipped by 0 bases and J by 5 bases, with 20 bases between them. The CDR3 totals 17 residues. The DNA of the CDR3 is TGTGCCAGCAGCGTAGATTCAGGGCCCCAAAAGGGGGAGACCCAGTACTTC. This sequence encodes CASSVDSGPQKGETQYF.

This clonotype was recorded at least ten times. V usage is TRBV6-5 and J usage is TRBJ2-5, with D tentatively TRBD2 (5 bases). V gave up 9 bases and J gave up 2 bases, with 13 bases separating them. The CDR3 is 13 residues long. Germline V gives CDR1 MNHEY, CDR2 SVGAGI. The CDR3: CAREDSPQETQYF. The CDR3 DNA is TGTGCCAGAGAGGACTCCCCACAAGAGACCCAGTACTTC.

This clonotype was picked up many times. V usage is TRBV29-1 and J usage is TRBJ1-1, with D unclear. Deletions cut 2 bases from V and 3 bases from J, with 4 bases between. Germline V CDR1 and CDR2: SQVTM, ANQGSEA. CDR3 length: 11 amino acids. This CDR3 reads CSVEQDTEAFF. CDR3 bases: TGCAGCGTTGAACAGGACACTGAAGCTTTCTTT.